This TCR beta chain was obtained from a study of cytomegalovirus exposure and HLA in healthy donors. Findings of the study overall: Presence/absence analyses assumed roughly uniform sequencing depth across donors, which may not hold.

The V gene's germline CDR1 is SGHRS and CDR2 YFSETQ. V gave up 2 bases and J gave up 4 bases; unmatched junction bases: 5. CDR3 length: 14 residues. A word on this clone: What it binds is unknown.

60 Vbeta and 13 Jbeta primers were used in PCR. Produced via immunoSEQ multiplex PCR; TCRdb's table is partial and in-frame only. The sample includes 140,000 or so clones, 80% to 85% of them seen just once. The sequencing input was PBMCs. This chain joins TRBV5-1 and TRBJ1-2; TRBD1 agrees at 7 bases. This TCR came from a male donor in good health and CMV-seronegative. Here the CDR3 DNA reads TGCGCCAGCAGCTTAAACAGGGGCAGCTATGGCTACACCTTC. As protein: CASSLNRGSYGYTF.